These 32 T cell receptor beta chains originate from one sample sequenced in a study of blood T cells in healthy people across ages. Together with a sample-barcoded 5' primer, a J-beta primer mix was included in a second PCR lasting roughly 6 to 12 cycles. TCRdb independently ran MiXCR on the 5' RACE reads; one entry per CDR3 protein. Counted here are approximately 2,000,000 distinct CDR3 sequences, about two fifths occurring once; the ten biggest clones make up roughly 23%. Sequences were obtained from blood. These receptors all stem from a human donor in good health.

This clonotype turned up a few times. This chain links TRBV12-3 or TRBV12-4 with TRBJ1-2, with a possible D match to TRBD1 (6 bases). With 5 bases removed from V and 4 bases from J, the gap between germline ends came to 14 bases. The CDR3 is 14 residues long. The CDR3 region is CASSQPQGIYGYTF. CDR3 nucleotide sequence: TGTGCCAGCAGTCAACCACAGGGCATCTATGGCTACACCTTC.

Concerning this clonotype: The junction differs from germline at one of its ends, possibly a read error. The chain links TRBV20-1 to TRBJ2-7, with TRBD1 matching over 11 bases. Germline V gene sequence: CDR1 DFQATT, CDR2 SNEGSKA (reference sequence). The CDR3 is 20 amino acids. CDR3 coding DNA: TGCAGTGCCAGAGCACTAGAGATTAGTCTACGGGGGACAGGGGGCTACGAGCAGTACTTC. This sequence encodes CSARALEISLRGTGGYEQYF.

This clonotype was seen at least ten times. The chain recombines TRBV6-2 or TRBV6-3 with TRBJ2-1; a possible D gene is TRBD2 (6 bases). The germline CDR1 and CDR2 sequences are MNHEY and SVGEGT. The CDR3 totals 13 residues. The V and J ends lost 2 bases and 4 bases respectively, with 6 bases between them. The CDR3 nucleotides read TGTGCCAGCAGTTACGGGGGGTACAATGAGCAGTTCTTC. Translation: CASSYGGYNEQFF.

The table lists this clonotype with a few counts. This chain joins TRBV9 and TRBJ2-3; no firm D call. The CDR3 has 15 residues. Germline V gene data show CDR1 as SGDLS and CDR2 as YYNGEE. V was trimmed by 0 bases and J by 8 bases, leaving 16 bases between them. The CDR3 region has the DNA TGTGCCAGCAGCGTAGGAGATCCAGAGGATGTTACGCAGTATTTT. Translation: CASSVGDPEDVTQYF. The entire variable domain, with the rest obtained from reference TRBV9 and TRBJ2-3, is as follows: DSGVTQTPKHLITATGQRVTLRCSPRSGDLSVYWYQQSLDQGLQFLIQYYNGEERAKGNILERFSAQQFPDLHSELNLSSLELGDSALYFCASSVGDPEDVTQYFGPGTRLTVL.

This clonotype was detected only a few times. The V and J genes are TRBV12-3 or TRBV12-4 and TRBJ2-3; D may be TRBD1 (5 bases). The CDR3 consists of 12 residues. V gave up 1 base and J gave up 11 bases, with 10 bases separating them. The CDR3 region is CASSLGGPKQYF. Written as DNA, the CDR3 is TGTGCCAGCAGTTTAGGGGGCCCCAAGCAGTATTTT.

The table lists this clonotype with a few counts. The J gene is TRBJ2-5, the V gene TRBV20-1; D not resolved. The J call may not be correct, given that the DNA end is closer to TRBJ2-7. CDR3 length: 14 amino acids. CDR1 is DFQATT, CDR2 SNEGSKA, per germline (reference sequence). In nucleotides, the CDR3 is TGCAGTGCTATCGGCCCAAGCGACCCCTACGAGCAGTACTTC. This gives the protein CSAIGPSDPYEQYF.

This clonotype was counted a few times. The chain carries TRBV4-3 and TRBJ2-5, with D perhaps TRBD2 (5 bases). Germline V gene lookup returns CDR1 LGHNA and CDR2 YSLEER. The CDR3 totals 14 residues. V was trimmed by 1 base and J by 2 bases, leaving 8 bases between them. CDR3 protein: CASSQVRGQETQYF. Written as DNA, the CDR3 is TGCGCCAGCAGCCAAGTTCGGGGACAAGAGACCCAGTACTTC.

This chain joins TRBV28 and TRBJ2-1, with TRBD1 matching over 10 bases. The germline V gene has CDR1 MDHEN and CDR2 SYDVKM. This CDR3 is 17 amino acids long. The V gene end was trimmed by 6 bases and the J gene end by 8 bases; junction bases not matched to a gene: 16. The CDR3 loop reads CASRAGTGVPQRHEQFF. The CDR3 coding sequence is TGTGCCAGCAGAGCCGGGACAGGGGTCCCCCAAAGGCATGAGCAGTTCTTC.

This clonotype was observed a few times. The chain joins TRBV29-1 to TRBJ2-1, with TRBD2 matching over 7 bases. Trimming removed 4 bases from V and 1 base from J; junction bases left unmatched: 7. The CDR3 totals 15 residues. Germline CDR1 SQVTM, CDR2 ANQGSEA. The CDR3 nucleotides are TGCAGCGTTGCCCCCAGACTAGCTTCCTACAATGAGCAGTTCTTC. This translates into CSVAPRLASYNEQFF.

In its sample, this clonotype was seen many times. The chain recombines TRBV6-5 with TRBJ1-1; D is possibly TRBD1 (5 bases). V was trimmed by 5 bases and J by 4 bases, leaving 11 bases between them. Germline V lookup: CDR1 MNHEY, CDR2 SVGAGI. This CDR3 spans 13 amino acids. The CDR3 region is CASSTGTPTEAFF. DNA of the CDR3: TGTGCCAGCAGTACGGGGACGCCCACTGAAGCTTTCTTT.

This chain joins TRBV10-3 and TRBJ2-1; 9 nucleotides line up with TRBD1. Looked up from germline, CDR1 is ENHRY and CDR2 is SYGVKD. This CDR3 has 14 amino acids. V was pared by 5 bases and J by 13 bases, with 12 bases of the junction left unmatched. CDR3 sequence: CAISPGQGGETQFF. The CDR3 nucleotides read TGTGCCATCAGTCCGGGACAGGGCGGAGAGACCCAGTTCTTC.

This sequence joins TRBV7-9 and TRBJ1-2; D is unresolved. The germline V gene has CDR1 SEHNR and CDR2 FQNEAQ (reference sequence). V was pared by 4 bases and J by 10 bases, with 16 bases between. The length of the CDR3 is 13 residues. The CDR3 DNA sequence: TGTGCCAGCAGCTCCAGTCGCCCTATCTTCTACACCTTC. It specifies CASSSSRPIFYTF.

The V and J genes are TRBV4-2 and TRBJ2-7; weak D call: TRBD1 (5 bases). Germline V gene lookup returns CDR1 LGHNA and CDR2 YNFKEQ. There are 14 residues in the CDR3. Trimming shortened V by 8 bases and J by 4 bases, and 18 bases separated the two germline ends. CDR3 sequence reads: CASLDRCGLYEQYF. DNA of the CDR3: TGTGCCAGCCTTGACAGATGCGGTCTGTACGAGCAGTACTTC.

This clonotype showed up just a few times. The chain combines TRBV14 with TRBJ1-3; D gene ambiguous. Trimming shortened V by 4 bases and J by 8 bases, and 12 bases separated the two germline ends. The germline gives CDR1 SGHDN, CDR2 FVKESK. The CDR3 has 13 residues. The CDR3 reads CASSLPTMDTIYF. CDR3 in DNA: TGTGCCAGCAGCCTCCCAACGATGGACACCATATATTTT.

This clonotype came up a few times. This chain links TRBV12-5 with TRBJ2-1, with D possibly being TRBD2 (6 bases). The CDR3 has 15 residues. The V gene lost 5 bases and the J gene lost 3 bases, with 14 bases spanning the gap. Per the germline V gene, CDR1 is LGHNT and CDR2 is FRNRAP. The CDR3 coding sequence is TGTGCTAGTGGTGTAGGGGACTTTTACTACAATGAGCAGTTCTTC. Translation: CASGVGDFYYNEQFF.

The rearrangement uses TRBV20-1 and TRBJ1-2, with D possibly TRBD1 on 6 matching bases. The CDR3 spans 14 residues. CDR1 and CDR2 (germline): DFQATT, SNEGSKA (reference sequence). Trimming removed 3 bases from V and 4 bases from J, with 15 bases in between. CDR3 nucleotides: TGCAGTGCTAGCCGGGCGGGGGGCGGCTATGGCTACACCTTC. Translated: CSASRAGGGYGYTF.

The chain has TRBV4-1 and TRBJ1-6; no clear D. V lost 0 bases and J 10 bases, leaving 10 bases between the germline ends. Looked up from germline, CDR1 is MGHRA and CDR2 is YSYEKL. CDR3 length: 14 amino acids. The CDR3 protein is CASSQEETASPLHF. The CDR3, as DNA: TGCGCCAGCAGCCAAGAGGAAACGGCGTCACCCCTCCACTTT.

The CDR3 DNA reads as TGCAGCGTTACCCCGACTAGCGGTGAAACGGGGACCCAGTACTTC. This codes for CSVTPTSGETGTQYF. The chain is built from TRBV29-1 and TRBJ2-5; 9 bases map to TRBD2. Germline V gene data show CDR1 as SQVTM and CDR2 as ANQGSEA. V lost 5 bases and J lost 7; bases outside the gene matches: 14. There are 15 residues in the CDR3.

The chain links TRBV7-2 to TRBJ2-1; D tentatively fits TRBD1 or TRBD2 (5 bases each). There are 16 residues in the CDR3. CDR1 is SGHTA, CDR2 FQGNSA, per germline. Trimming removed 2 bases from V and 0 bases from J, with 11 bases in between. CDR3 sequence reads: CASSLRGTDSYNEQFF. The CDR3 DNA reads TGTGCCAGCAGCTTACGGGGCACAGACTCCTACAATGAGCAGTTCTTC.

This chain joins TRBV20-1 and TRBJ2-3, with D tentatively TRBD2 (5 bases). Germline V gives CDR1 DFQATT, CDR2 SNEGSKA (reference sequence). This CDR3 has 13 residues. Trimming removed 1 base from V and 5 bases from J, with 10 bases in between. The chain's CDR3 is CSARATGIDTQYF. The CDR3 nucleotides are TGCAGTGCTAGAGCTACCGGGATAGATACGCAGTATTTT.

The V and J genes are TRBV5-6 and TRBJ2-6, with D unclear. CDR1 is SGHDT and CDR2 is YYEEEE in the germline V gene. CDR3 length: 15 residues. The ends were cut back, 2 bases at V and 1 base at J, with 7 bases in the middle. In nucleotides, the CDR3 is TGTGCCAGCAGCTTCAGGTATTCTGGGGCCAACGTCCTGACTTTC. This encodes CASSFRYSGANVLTF.

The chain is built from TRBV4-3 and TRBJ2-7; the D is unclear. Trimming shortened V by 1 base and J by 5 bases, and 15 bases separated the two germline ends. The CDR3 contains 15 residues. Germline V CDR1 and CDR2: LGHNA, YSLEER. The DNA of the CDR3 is TGCGCCAGCAGCCAAGGGATAGTATCAGGTCACGAGCAGTACTTC. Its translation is CASSQGIVSGHEQYF.

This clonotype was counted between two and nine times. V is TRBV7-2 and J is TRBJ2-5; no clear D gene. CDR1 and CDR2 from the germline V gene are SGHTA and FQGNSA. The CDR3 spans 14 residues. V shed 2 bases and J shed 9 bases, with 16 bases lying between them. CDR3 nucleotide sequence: TGTGCCAGCAGCTTAAACGGGTCCCCTCAGGCCCAGTACTTC. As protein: CASSLNGSPQAQYF.

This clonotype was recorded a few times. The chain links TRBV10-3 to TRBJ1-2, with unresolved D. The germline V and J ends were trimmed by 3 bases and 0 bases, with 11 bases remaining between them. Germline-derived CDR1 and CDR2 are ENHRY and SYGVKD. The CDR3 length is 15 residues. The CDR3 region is CAISEEISPNYGYTF. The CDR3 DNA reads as TGTGCCATCAGTGAAGAGATCTCTCCTAACTATGGCTACACCTTC.

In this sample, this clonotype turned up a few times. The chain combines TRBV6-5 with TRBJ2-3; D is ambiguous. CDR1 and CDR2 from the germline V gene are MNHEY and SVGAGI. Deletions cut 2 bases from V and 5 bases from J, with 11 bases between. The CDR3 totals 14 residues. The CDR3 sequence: CASSYNPLEDTQYF. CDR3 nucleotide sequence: TGTGCCAGCAGTTACAACCCCCTGGAAGATACGCAGTATTTT.

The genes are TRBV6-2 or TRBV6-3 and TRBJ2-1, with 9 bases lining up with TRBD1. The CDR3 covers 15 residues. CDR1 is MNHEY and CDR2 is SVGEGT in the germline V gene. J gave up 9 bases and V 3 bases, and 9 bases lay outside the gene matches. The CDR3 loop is CASSYMGQGYREQFF. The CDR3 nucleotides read TGTGCCAGCAGTTATATGGGACAGGGCTACCGTGAGCAGTTCTTC.

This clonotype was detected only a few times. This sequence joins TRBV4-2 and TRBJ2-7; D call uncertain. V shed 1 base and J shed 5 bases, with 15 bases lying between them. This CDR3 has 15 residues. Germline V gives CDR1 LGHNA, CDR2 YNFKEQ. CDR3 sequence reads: CASSQGIGSRDEQYF. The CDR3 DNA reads TGTGCCAGCAGCCAAGGGATAGGCAGTCGGGACGAGCAGTACTTC.

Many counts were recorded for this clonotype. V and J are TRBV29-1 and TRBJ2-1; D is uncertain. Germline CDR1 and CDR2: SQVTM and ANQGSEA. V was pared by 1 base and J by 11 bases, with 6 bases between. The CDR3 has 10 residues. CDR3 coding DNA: TGCAGCGTTGAAGGGGGAAAGCAGTTCTTC. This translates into CSVEGGKQFF.

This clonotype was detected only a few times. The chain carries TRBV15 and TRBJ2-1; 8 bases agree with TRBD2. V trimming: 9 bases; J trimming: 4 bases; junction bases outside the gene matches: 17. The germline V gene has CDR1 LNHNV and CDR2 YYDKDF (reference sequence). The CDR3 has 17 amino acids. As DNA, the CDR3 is TGTGCCACGTCGGTGGTCCCCGCGGGGGGTTTGTACAATGAGCAGTTCTTC. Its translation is CATSVVPAGGLYNEQFF. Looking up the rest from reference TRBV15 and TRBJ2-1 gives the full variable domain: DAMVIQNPRYQVTQFGKPVTLSCSQTLNHNVMYWYQQKSSQAPKLLFHYYDKDFNNEADTPDNFQSRRPNTSFCFLDIRSPGLGDTAMYLCATSVVPAGGLYNEQFFGPGTRLTVL.

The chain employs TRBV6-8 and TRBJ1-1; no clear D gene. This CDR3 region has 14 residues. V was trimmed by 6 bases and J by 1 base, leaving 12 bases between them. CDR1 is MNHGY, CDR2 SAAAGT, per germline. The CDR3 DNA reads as TGTGCCAGCAGGAAGGGTGGTCGGAACACTGAAGCTTTCTTT. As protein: CASRKGGRNTEAFF.

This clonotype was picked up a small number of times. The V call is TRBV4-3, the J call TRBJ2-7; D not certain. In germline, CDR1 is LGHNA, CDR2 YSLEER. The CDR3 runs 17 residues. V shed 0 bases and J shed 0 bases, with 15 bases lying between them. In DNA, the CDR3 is TGCGCCAGCAGCCAAGAGTTCTTTAACAGCCGCTCCTACGAGCAGTACTTC. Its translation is CASSQEFFNSRSYEQYF.

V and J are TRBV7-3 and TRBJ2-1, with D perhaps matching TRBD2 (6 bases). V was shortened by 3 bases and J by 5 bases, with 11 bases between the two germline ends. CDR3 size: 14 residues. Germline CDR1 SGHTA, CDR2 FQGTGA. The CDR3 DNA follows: TGTGCCAGCAGCTTCCAAGGAGGGCACAATGAGCAGTTCTTC. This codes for CASSFQGGHNEQFF.